This T cell receptor (beta chain) was sequenced for a study of long-term antiretroviral therapy in people with HIV. Whole-study findings and limits: Regardless of time point, clones expanded before ART dominated the repertoire. Transplant donor controls retained higher diversity, though diversity increased after ART.

The CDR3 has 12 residues. Per the germline V gene, CDR1 is SGHTA and CDR2 is FQGNSA. V was shortened by 8 bases and J by 12 bases, with 17 bases between the two germline ends. With regard to this clone: Its matching antigen is unknown.

Assay version v3.0 of immunoSEQ was used, and it was run at survey level. The protocol was immunoSEQ multiplex PCR, while the TCRdb copy is restricted to in-frame clones and leaves out a portion. This repertoire shows roughly 28,000 clones, around 80% found once; its top ten account for roughly 9.5%. Here the sequenced sample was unsorted PBMCs, taken 3 years after starting antiretroviral therapy. V gene TRBV7-2 combines with J gene TRBJ2-1; D uncertain. This sequence was found in a man in his forties or fifties with HIV. DNA for the CDR3: TGTGCCAGCGACCCGGGCCTTCCCCGGCAGTTCTTC. Its protein product is CASDPGLPRQFF.